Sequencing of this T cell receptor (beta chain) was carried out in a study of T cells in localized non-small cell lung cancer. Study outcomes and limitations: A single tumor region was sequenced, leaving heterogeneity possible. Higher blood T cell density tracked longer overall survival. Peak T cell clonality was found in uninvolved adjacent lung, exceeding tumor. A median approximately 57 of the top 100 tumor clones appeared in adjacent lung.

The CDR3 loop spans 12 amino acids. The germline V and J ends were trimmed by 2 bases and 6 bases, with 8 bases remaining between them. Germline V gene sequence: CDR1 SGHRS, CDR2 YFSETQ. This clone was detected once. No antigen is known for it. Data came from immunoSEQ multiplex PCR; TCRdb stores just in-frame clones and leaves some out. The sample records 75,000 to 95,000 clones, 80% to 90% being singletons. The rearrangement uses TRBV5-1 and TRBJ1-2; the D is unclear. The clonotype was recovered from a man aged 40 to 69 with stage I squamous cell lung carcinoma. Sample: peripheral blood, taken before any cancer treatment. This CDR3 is CASSFDGNGYTF. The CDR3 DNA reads TGCGCCAGCAGCTTCGATGGGAATGGCTACACCTTC. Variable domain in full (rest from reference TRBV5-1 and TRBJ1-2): KAGVTQTPRYLIKTRGQQVTLSCSPISGHRSVSWYQQTPGQGLQFLFEYFSETQRNKGNFPGRFSGRQFSNSRSEMNVSTLELGDSALYLCASSFDGNGYTFGSGTRLTVV.